This paragraph covers one T cell receptor beta chain sequence. The target antigen is unknown. This entry comes from a study of cytomegalovirus exposure and HLA in healthy donors. Broader study findings: Prediction of most subjects' HLA-A and HLA-B alleles by TCR beta sequences was reportedly accurate.

The PCR ran on 60 Vbeta and 13 Jbeta primers. Method: immunoSEQ multiplex PCR; TCRdb's copy keeps in-frame clones and lacks some. The sample's table shows around 40,000 clones. This CDR3 is built from 13 residues. Germline V lookup: CDR1 SGHTA, CDR2 FQGNSA. With 0 bases removed from V and 7 bases from J, the gap between germline ends came to 7 bases. Sequenced input: PBMCs. The clonotype was recovered from a man aged 25 to 40 in good health and CMV-seronegative. J is TRBJ1-3 and V is TRBV7-2; no definite D call. The CDR3 reads CASSLASRNTIYF. In DNA form, the CDR3 reads TGTGCCAGCAGCTTAGCGAGCCGGAACACCATATATTTT.